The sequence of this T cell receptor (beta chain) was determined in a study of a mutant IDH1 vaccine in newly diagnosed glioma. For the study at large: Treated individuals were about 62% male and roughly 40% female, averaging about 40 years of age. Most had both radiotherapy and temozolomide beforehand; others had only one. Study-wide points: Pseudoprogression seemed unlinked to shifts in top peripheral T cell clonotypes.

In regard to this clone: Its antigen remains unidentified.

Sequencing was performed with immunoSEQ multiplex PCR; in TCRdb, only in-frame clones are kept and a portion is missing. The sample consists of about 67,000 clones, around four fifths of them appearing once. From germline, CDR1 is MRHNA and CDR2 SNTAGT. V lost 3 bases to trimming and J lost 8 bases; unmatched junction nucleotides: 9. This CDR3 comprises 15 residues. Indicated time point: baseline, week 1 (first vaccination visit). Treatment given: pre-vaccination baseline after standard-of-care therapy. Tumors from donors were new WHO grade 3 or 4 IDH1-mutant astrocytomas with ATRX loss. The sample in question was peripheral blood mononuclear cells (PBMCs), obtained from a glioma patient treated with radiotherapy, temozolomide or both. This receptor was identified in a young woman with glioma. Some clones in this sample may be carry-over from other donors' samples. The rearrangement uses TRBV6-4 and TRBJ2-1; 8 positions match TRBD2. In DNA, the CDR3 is TGTGCCAGCAGTGAGGGGGCTAGCGGGCAGGATGAGCAGTTCTTC. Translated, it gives CASSEGASGQDEQFF.